The rows below give T cell receptor beta chains drawn from one sample of a study of blood T cell repertoires in COVID-19. Sequenced by immunoSEQ multiplex PCR; TCRdb stores in-frame clones only, minus some. Here the sample spans approximately 70,000 clones, 87% being singletons. The material sequenced was peripheral blood. The receptors were sampled from a man aged 50 to 60 with active COVID-19. Both conserved end residues are part of each CDR3. The D gene is left open where the match is weak. Clone sizes are given selectively: once, few, many, or a class where the clone is expanded.

CDR3aa: CASSVFGRRGSYNEQFF
CDR3nt: TGTGCCAGCAGCGTATTCGGTCGACGGGGCTCCTACAATGAGCAGTTCTTC
len: 17
d_gene: .
abundance: .
v_gene: TRBV9
j_gene: TRBJ2-1

CDR3aa: CASNSPPGPDSGNTIYF
CDR3nt: TGTGCCAGCAATTCTCCCCCAGGGCCCGACTCTGGAAACACCATATATTTT
len: 17
d_gene: .
abundance: .
v_gene: TRBV28
j_gene: TRBJ1-3

CDR3aa: CASRREASGRREQYF
CDR3nt: TGTGCCAGCAGGCGGGAAGCTAGCGGGAGGCGTGAGCAGTACTTC
len: 15
d_gene: TRBD2
abundance: .
v_gene: TRBV27
j_gene: TRBJ2-7

CDR3aa: CASSESGRADRLFNATNEKLFF
CDR3nt: TGCGCCAGCAGTGAGTCGGGCAGGGCAGACCGGCTTTTCAACGCAACTAATGAAAAACTGTTTTTT
len: 22
d_gene: .
abundance: .
v_gene: TRBV10-1
j_gene: TRBJ1-4

CDR3aa: CASRLNTDTQYF
CDR3nt: TGTGCCAGCAGACTCAACACAGATACGCAGTATTTT
len: 12
d_gene: .
abundance: .
v_gene: TRBV7-2
j_gene: TRBJ2-3

CDR3aa: CARGEAAGQETQYF
CDR3nt: TGTGCCAGAGGTGAGGCTGCAGGGCAAGAGACCCAGTACTTC
len: 14
d_gene: .
abundance: few
v_gene: TRBV2
j_gene: TRBJ2-5

CDR3aa: CASSTSGVQYF
CDR3nt: TGTGCCAGCTCAACTTCGGGGGTTCAGTACTTC
len: 11
d_gene: .
abundance: .
v_gene: TRBV18
j_gene: TRBJ2-4

CDR3aa: CASSQGRVYTGELFF
CDR3nt: TGCGCCAGCAGCCAGGGGCGTGTTTACACCGGGGAGCTGTTTTTT
len: 15
d_gene: .
abundance: .
v_gene: TRBV4-1
j_gene: TRBJ2-2

CDR3aa: CASSFDRAGEQFF
CDR3nt: TGTGCCAGCAGCTTTGACAGGGCGGGAGAGCAGTTCTTC
len: 13
d_gene: .
abundance: .
v_gene: TRBV7-3
j_gene: TRBJ2-1

CDR3aa: CASSLPLTGWNGYTF
CDR3nt: TGTGCCAGCAGTTTACCGCTGACAGGGTGGAATGGCTACACCTTC
len: 15
d_gene: TRBD1
abundance: .
v_gene: TRBV28
j_gene: TRBJ1-2

CDR3aa: CASSSKGVVNTEAFF
CDR3nt: TGTGCCAGCAGCTCTAAGGGGGTTGTGAACACTGAAGCTTTCTTT
len: 15
d_gene: .
abundance: once
v_gene: TRBV7-2
j_gene: TRBJ1-1

CDR3aa: CAWSSGGTGNGYTF
CDR3nt: TGTGCCTGGAGTTCAGGCGGGACAGGGAATGGCTACACCTTC
len: 14
d_gene: TRBD1
abundance: .
v_gene: TRBV30
j_gene: TRBJ1-2

CDR3aa: CASSLPSGNTGELFF
CDR3nt: TGCGCCAGCAGCTTGCCTAGCGGGAACACCGGGGAGCTGTTTTTT
len: 15
d_gene: TRBD2
abundance: .
v_gene: TRBV5-1
j_gene: TRBJ2-2

CDR3aa: CAWSGGQDTEAFF
CDR3nt: TGTGCCTGGAGTGGGGGGCAGGACACTGAAGCTTTCTTT
len: 13
d_gene: .
abundance: .
v_gene: TRBV30
j_gene: TRBJ1-1

CDR3aa: CSVEGASGRAGYEQYF
CDR3nt: TGCAGCGTTGAAGGCGCTAGCGGGAGGGCCGGCTACGAGCAGTACTTC
len: 16
d_gene: TRBD2
abundance: .
v_gene: TRBV29-1
j_gene: TRBJ2-7

CDR3aa: CASSSHSMNTEAFF
CDR3nt: TGTGCCAGCAGCTCTCACAGTATGAACACTGAAGCTTTCTTT
len: 14
d_gene: .
abundance: .
v_gene: TRBV7-2
j_gene: TRBJ1-1

CDR3aa: CASSLRTGTEEKLFF
CDR3nt: TGCGCCAGCAGCTTGCGGACAGGGACAGAGGAAAAACTGTTTTTT
len: 15
d_gene: TRBD1
abundance: .
v_gene: TRBV5-1
j_gene: TRBJ1-4

CDR3aa: CATSAGKTGKQETQYF
CDR3nt: TGTGCCACCAGCGCAGGGAAGACAGGAAAACAAGAGACCCAGTACTTC
len: 16
d_gene: .
abundance: once
v_gene: TRBV15
j_gene: TRBJ2-5

CDR3aa: CASSQGLAGDTQYF
CDR3nt: TGCGCCAGCAGCCAGGGACTAGCGGGGGATACGCAGTATTTT
len: 14
d_gene: TRBD2
abundance: .
v_gene: TRBV4-3
j_gene: TRBJ2-3

CDR3aa: CASSLERGRLDTQYF
CDR3nt: TGTGCCAGCAGCTTAGAAAGGGGGCGGTTGGATACGCAGTATTTT
len: 15
d_gene: TRBD1
abundance: .
v_gene: TRBV7-2
j_gene: TRBJ2-3

CDR3aa: CASSYAGEQPQHF
CDR3nt: TGTGCCAGCAGTTACGCGGGTGAGCAGCCCCAGCATTTT
len: 13
d_gene: .
abundance: .
v_gene: TRBV6-2/TRBV6-3
j_gene: TRBJ1-5

CDR3aa: CATSDRPGGKEAFF
CDR3nt: TGTGCCACCAGTGACCGCCCCGGGGGTAAGGAAGCTTTCTTT
len: 14
d_gene: .
abundance: .
v_gene: TRBV24-1
j_gene: TRBJ1-1

CDR3aa: CASSARDKEKLFF
CDR3nt: TGTGCCAGCAGCGCCCGGGACAAGGAAAAACTGTTTTTT
len: 13
d_gene: .
abundance: .
v_gene: TRBV28
j_gene: TRBJ1-4

CDR3aa: CASSKSNQGDRVKLFF
CDR3nt: TGTGCCAGTAGTAAATCGAACCAGGGGGATCGGGTAAAACTGTTTTTT
len: 16
d_gene: TRBD1
abundance: .
v_gene: TRBV19
j_gene: TRBJ1-4

CDR3aa: CASSPIQNEQFF
CDR3nt: TGTGCCAGTAGTCCCATCCAAAATGAGCAGTTCTTC
len: 12
d_gene: .
abundance: .
v_gene: TRBV19
j_gene: TRBJ2-1

CDR3aa: CATSGARTGRAYTF
CDR3nt: TGTGCCACCAGCGGGGCCCGGACAGGTCGGGCTTACACCTTC
len: 14
d_gene: TRBD1
abundance: .
v_gene: TRBV15
j_gene: TRBJ1-2

CDR3aa: CASSQPRDRAPKLFF
CDR3nt: TGCGCCAGCAGCCAACCAAGGGACAGGGCCCCGAAACTGTTTTTT
len: 15
d_gene: TRBD1
abundance: .
v_gene: TRBV4-1
j_gene: TRBJ1-4

CDR3aa: CASSPRQVVSNQPQHF
CDR3nt: TGTGCCAGCAGCCCAAGACAGGTCGTGAGCAATCAGCCCCAGCATTTT
len: 16
d_gene: .
abundance: .
v_gene: TRBV7-8
j_gene: TRBJ1-5

CDR3aa: CAGGAGTVYEQYF
CDR3nt: TGTGCTGGAGGGGCAGGTACAGTCTACGAGCAGTACTTC
len: 13
d_gene: .
abundance: once
v_gene: TRBV30
j_gene: TRBJ2-7

CDR3aa: CASDRGNQPQHF
CDR3nt: TGTGCCAGCGACAGGGGAAATCAGCCCCAGCATTTT
len: 12
d_gene: TRBD1
abundance: .
v_gene: TRBV24-1
j_gene: TRBJ1-5

CDR3aa: CASSPDRGPEAFF
CDR3nt: TGTGCCAGCAGTCCCGACAGGGGGCCTGAAGCTTTCTTT
len: 13
d_gene: TRBD1
abundance: few
v_gene: TRBV3-1/TRBV3-2
j_gene: TRBJ1-1

CDR3aa: CASSWDRTRNTEAFF
CDR3nt: TGTGCCAGCAGCTGGGACAGGACAAGGAACACTGAAGCTTTCTTT
len: 15
d_gene: TRBD1
abundance: .
v_gene: TRBV7-2
j_gene: TRBJ1-1

CDR3aa: CASSPTVLETQYF
CDR3nt: TGTGCCAGCTCACCAACGGTCTTGGAGACCCAGTACTTC
len: 13
d_gene: .
abundance: few
v_gene: TRBV18
j_gene: TRBJ2-5

CDR3aa: CASGTTREETQYF
CDR3nt: TGTGCCAGCGGGACGACTAGGGAAGAGACCCAGTACTTC
len: 13
d_gene: .
abundance: .
v_gene: TRBV7-9
j_gene: TRBJ2-5

CDR3aa: CASSTHTGGNQPQHF
CDR3nt: TGTGCCAGCAGCACGCACACGGGTGGCAATCAGCCCCAGCATTTT
len: 15
d_gene: .
abundance: .
v_gene: TRBV28
j_gene: TRBJ1-5

CDR3aa: CSAGASTSGGARETQYF
CDR3nt: TGCAGTGCTGGTGCCTCAACTAGCGGGGGGGCCCGGGAGACCCAGTACTTC
len: 17
d_gene: TRBD2
abundance: .
v_gene: TRBV20-1
j_gene: TRBJ2-5

CDR3aa: CASRRQGSWPQHF
CDR3nt: TGTGCCAGCAGAAGACAGGGGTCCTGGCCCCAGCATTTT
len: 13
d_gene: TRBD1
abundance: few
v_gene: TRBV28
j_gene: TRBJ1-5

CDR3aa: CASSQSRQGAYEQYF
CDR3nt: TGCGCCAGCAGTCAATCGCGCCAGGGGGCGTACGAGCAGTACTTC
len: 15
d_gene: TRBD1
abundance: .
v_gene: TRBV23-1
j_gene: TRBJ2-7

CDR3aa: CASSHPPGQGSNQYF
CDR3nt: TGTGCCAGCAGTCACCCTCCGGGACAGGGGAGTAACCAGTACTTC
len: 15
d_gene: TRBD1
abundance: .
v_gene: TRBV28
j_gene: TRBJ2-5

CDR3aa: CASSGLAGPYNEQFF
CDR3nt: TGTGCCAGCAGCGGACTAGCGGGACCCTACAATGAGCAGTTCTTC
len: 15
d_gene: TRBD2
abundance: once
v_gene: TRBV9
j_gene: TRBJ2-1

CDR3aa: CASMGQAFYEQYF
CDR3nt: TGCGCCAGCATGGGCCAGGCTTTTTACGAGCAGTACTTC
len: 13
d_gene: .
abundance: .
v_gene: TRBV10-2
j_gene: TRBJ2-7